A single sample gave rise to the 11 T cell receptor beta chains below, sequenced in a study of cytomegalovirus exposure and HLA in healthy donors. Use of 60 Vbeta and 13 Jbeta primers characterized the PCR. Measured with immunoSEQ multiplex PCR; TCRdb has only the in-frame clones, and not every one. The sample has 50,000 or so clones. The sample comprised PBMCs. All receptors derive from a man aged 50-60 years in good health and CMV-seropositive.

V gene TRBV19 combines with J gene TRBJ2-7; D perhaps matches TRBD1 (6 bases). Germline CDR1 is LNHDA and CDR2 is SQIVND (reference sequence). CDR3 length: 14 residues. V gave up 4 bases and J gave up 2 bases, with 12 bases separating them. CDR3 nucleotide sequence: TGTGCCAGTAGTACCACAGGGTCCCCCTACGAGCAGTACTTC. This gives the protein CASSTTGSPYEQYF.

The genes are TRBV28 and TRBJ1-1, with 11 bases that match TRBD1. Germline CDR1 and CDR2: MDHEN and SYDVKM. There are 15 residues in the CDR3. The trim removed 6 bases at V and 4 bases at J, leaving 7 bases unmatched. CDR3 sequence: CASSQAGTGGTEAFF. CDR3 coding DNA: TGTGCCAGCAGCCAAGCCGGGACAGGGGGCACTGAAGCTTTCTTT.

V and J are TRBV4-3 and TRBJ2-1; D remains unclear. The CDR3 totals 13 residues. CDR1 is LGHNA and CDR2 is YSLEER in the germline V gene. V was clipped by 1 base and J by 9 bases, with 10 bases between them. CDR3: CASSQVPPSEQFF. CDR3 DNA: TGCGCCAGCAGCCAAGTCCCGCCCAGTGAGCAGTTCTTC.

The chain has TRBV29-1 and TRBJ1-4; the D is unclear. V was shortened by 7 bases and J by 8 bases, with 8 bases between the two germline ends. The CDR3 is 10 amino acids. Germline V gives CDR1 SQVTM, CDR2 ANQGSEA. The CDR3 DNA sequence: TGCAGCGCGGGGAGGGAAAAACTGTTTTTT. Protein: CSAGREKLFF.

V gene TRBV7-2 combines with J gene TRBJ1-1; possibly TRBD1 for D (5 bases). This CDR3 region has 14 residues. Looked up from germline, CDR1 is SGHTA and CDR2 is FQGNSA. V lost 2 bases, J lost 1 base, and 8 bases lay in between. CDR3 DNA sequence: TGTGCCAGCAGCTTACAGACAGAGAACACTGAAGCTTTCTTT. Protein product: CASSLQTENTEAFF.

The chain recombines TRBV6-1 with TRBJ1-5; D remains ambiguous. Germline values: CDR1 MNHNS, CDR2 SASEGT. V was trimmed by 0 bases and J by 2 bases, leaving 14 bases between them. This CDR3 comprises 17 residues. The CDR3 here is CASSEAHGGIRNQPQHF. As DNA, the CDR3 is TGTGCCAGCAGTGAAGCGCACGGCGGAATACGCAATCAGCCCCAGCATTTT.

The chain couples TRBV18 to TRBJ1-3; 10 bases match TRBD1. This CDR3 is built from 14 residues. The germline CDR1 and CDR2 sequences are KGHSH and LQKENI. After removal of 6 bases from V and 6 bases from J, the junction contained 5 bases not matched to a gene. The CDR3 here is CASSPGTGENTIYF. CDR3 sequence (DNA): TGTGCCAGCTCCCCCGGGACAGGGGAAAACACCATATATTTT.

The chain combines TRBV19 with TRBJ2-3, with 10 nucleotides matching TRBD2. The CDR3 has 15 residues. The germline V gene has CDR1 LNHDA and CDR2 SQIVND (reference sequence). The trim removed 8 bases at V and 2 bases at J, leaving 7 bases unmatched. The DNA of the CDR3 is TGTGCCAGTTCAAAAGCGGGGGGGGACACAGATACGCAGTATTTT. It codes for CASSKAGGDTDTQYF.

V is TRBV5-3 and J is TRBJ2-7, with D perhaps matching TRBD1 (6 bases). TRBV5-3 carries the ORF label, with uncertain function. Trimming pared 2 bases from V and 9 bases from J, leaving 18 bases between. The CDR3 loop spans 14 amino acids. CDR3 region: CARSFGGGRGRQYF. The DNA for the CDR3 is TGTGCCAGAAGCTTTGGGGGCGGGCGCGGACGGCAGTACTTC.

This chain uses TRBV25-1 with TRBJ2-5; 8 positions match TRBD1. The germline CDR1 and CDR2 sequences are MGHDK and SYGVNS. This CDR3 spans 14 amino acids. V lost 4 bases to trimming and J lost 7 bases; unmatched junction nucleotides: 8. CDR3 nucleotide sequence: TGTGCCAGCAGTGGCACAGGGGGATTGGTGACCCAGTACTTC. It yields the protein CASSGTGGLVTQYF. Variable domain in full (rest from reference TRBV25-1 and TRBJ2-5): EADIYQTPRYLVIGTGKKITLECSQTMGHDKMYWYQQDPGMELHLIHYSYGVNSTEKGDLSSESTVSRIRTEHFPLTLESARPSHTSQYLCASSGTGGLVTQYFGPGTRLLVL.

The DNA of the CDR3 is TGTGCCAGCAGCTTACCCTGGGGAGGAGGCGAGCAGTACTTC. Translated, it gives CASSLPWGGGEQYF. This sequence joins TRBV11-2 and TRBJ2-7; tentatively, D is TRBD2 (6 bases). V gave up 2 bases and J gave up 6 bases, with 14 bases separating them. Per the germline V gene, CDR1 is SGHAT and CDR2 is FQNNGV. The CDR3 has 14 residues.